Listed here is a single T cell receptor beta chain. Antigen: not known. Using immunoSEQ multiplex PCR, the repertoire was profiled, and TCRdb retains in-frame clones only, with some absent. The sample includes 63,000 or so clones, 88% of them seen just once. This sample was included in a study of OX40 agonist ivuxolimab in advanced cancers. Study-level results: Researchers report that CD8+ T cells had, on average, more expanded clones than CD4+.

Germline CDR1 and CDR2: LNHDA and SQIVND (reference sequence). Trimming took 10 bases from V and 2 from J, leaving 15 bases between them. This CDR3 is built from 13 residues. This chain connects TRBV19 to TRBJ2-7, with TRBD1 as a possible D gene (6 bases). The sequence derives from an adult with an advanced solid tumor such as melanoma, head and neck, liver or kidney cancer. Sequenced material: CD4+ or CD8+ T cells sorted from blood, taken in a trial of the OX40 agonist ivuxolimab. In nucleotides, the CDR3 is TGTGCCACCAGGGGTCCAGGGACCTACGAGCAGTACTTC. Translating gives CATRGPGTYEQYF.